Reported below is one T cell receptor (beta chain). The antigen remains undetermined. This entry is derived from a study of T cell responses to AZD1222 COVID-19 vaccine. Study-level findings and limits: Repertoires were sampled only after the peak T cell response. Seropositive at baseline were only a handful of AZD1222 recipients. Donor demographics were predominantly white British with a female majority; clonal diversity may be underestimated.

The repertoire was sequenced with immunoSEQ multiplex PCR; TCRdb's copy has only in-frame clones and lacks some. The table lists about 200,000 clones, about 93% of them singletons. Germline lookup yields CDR1 ENHRY and CDR2 SYGVKD. The ends lost 10 bases at V and 7 bases at J; junction bases unmatched: 10. The CDR3 loop spans 13 amino acids. Pooling was applied to second doses at about 4 or about 12 weeks. This sequence joins TRBV10-3 and TRBJ1-5, with TRBD1 matching over 7 bases. This clonotype was obtained from an adult who received the AZD1222 COVID-19 vaccine. Source: peripheral blood, taken 28 days after the second AZD1222 dose. In DNA form, the CDR3 reads TGTGCCACGCGGATGACAGGGAGGCAGCCCCAGCATTTT. It specifies CATRMTGRQPQHF.